The TCR beta chain under discussion was sequenced for a study of blood T cell repertoires in COVID-19. Across the whole study: COVID-19 samples, acute and convalescent, were from the United States, Italy and Spain.

The germline V gene encodes CDR1 SGHNT and CDR2 YYREEE (reference sequence). V was cut by 0 bases and J by 9 bases, with 13 bases left in between. This CDR3 is 15 amino acids long. In the authors' methods: Reference gene primer amplification in the assay estimated nucleated cell counts. This table comes from immunoSEQ multiplex PCR, and its TCRdb copy is limited to in-frame clones, with some not included. V and J calls and clone size are as listed in that table; D and trimming were resolved from the DNA. The profile covers approximately 260,000 clones, with nearly 90% appearing a single time and 2.1% taken by the ten largest. Patients in Seattle were enrolled during active infection, then followed longitudinally.

The material sequenced was peripheral blood. The receptor was derived from a woman aged 55-75 years with COVID-19, enrolled during active disease. The rearrangement uses TRBV5-4 and TRBJ1-6; D remains ambiguous. The CDR3 spells CASSLDGELSSPLHF. Written as DNA, the CDR3 is TGTGCCAGCAGCTTGGACGGGGAATTGTCTTCACCCCTCCACTTT.